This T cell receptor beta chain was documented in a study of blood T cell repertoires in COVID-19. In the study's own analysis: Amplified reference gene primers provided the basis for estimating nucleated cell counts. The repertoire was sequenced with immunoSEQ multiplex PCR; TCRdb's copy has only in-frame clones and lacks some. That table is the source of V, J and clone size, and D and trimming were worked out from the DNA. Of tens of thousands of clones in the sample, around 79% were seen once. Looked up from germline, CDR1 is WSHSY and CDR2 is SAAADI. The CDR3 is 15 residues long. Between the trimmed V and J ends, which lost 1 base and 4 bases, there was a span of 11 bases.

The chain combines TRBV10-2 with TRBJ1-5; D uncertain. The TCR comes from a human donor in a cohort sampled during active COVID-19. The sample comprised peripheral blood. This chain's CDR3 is CASSEWRDSNQPQHF. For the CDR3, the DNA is TGCGCCAGCAGTGAGTGGAGGGATTCAAATCAGCCCCAGCATTTT.